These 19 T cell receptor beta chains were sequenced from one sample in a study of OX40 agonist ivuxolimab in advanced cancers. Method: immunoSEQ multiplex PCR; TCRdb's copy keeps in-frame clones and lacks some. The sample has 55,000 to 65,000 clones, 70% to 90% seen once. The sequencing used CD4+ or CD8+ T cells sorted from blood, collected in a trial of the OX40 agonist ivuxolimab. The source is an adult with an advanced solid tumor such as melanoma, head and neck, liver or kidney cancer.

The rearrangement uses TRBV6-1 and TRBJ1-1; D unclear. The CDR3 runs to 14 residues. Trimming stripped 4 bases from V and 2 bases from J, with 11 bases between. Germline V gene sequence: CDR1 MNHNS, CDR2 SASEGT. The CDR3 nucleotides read TGTGCCAGCAGTGGACCCCGGGCTAACACTGAAGCTTTCTTT. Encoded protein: CASSGPRANTEAFF.

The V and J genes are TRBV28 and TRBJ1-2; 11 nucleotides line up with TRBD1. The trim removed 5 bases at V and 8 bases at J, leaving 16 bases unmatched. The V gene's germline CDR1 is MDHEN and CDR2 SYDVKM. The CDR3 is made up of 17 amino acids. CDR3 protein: CASSTPGTGGTIGGYTF. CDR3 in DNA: TGTGCCAGCAGTACTCCCGGGACAGGGGGTACTATTGGGGGCTACACCTTC.

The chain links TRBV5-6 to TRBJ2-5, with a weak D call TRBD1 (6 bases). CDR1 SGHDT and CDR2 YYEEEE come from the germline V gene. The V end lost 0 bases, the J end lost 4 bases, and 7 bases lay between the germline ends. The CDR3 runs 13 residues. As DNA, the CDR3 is TGTGCCAGCAGCTTGGGGACAGTAGAGACCCAGTACTTC. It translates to CASSLGTVETQYF.

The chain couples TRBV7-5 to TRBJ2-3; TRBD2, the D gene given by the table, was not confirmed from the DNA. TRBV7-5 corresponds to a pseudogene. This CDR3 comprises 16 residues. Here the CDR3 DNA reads TGTGTCAGAAGCTTGACTAGCGGGGGGCCCACAGATACGCAGTATTTT. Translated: CVRSLTSGGPTDTQYF.

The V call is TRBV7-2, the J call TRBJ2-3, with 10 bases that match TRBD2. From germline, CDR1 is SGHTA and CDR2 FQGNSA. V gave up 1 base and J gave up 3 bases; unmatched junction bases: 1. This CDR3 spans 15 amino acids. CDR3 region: CASSLEAGGTDTQYF. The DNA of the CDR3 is TGTGCCAGCAGCTTAGAAGCGGGAGGGACAGATACGCAGTATTTT.

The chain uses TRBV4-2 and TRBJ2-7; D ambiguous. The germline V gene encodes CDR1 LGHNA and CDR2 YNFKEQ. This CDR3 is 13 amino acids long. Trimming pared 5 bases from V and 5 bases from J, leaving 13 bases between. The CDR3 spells CASSVGPSDEQYF. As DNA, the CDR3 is TGTGCCAGCAGCGTAGGGCCTTCCGACGAGCAGTACTTC.

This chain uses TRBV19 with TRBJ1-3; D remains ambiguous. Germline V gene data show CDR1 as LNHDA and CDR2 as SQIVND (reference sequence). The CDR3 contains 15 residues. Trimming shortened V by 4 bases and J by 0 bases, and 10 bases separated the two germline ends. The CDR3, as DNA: TGTGCCAGTAGTACGCTGGGGATCTCTGGAAACACCATATATTTT. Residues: CASSTLGISGNTIYF.

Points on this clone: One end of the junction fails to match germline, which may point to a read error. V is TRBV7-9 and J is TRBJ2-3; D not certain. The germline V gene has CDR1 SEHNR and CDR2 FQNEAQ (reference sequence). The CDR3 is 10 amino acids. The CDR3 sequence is CASSLATLHF. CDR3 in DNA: TGTGCCAGCAGCTTAGCTACCCTTCATTTT.

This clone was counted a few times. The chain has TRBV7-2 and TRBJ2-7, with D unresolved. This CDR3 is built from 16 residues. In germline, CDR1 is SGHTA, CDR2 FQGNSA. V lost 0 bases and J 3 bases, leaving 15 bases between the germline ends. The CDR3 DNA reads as TGTGCCAGCAGCTTAGCCCTCCCGGCGGAGAACTACGAGCAGTACTTC. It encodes CASSLALPAENYEQYF.

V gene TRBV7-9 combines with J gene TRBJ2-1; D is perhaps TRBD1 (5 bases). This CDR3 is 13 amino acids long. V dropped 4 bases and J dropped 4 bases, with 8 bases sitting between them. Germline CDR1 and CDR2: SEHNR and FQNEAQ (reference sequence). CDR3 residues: CASSSAGYNEQFF. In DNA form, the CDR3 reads TGTGCCAGCAGCTCAGCAGGGTACAATGAGCAGTTCTTC.

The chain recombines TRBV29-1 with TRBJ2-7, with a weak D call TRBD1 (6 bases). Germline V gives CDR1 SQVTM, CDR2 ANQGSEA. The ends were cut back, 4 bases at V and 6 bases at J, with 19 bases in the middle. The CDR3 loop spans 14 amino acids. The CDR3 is CSVVGYGRGGEQYF. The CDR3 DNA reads TGCAGCGTTGTGGGGTACGGCAGGGGCGGCGAGCAGTACTTC.

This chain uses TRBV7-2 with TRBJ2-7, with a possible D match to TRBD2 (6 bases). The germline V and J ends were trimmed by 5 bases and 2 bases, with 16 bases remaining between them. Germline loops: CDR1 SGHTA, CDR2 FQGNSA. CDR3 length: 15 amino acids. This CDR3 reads CASSGGTWGAYEQYF. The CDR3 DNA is TGTGCCAGCAGCGGAGGGACTTGGGGCGCCTACGAGCAGTACTTC.

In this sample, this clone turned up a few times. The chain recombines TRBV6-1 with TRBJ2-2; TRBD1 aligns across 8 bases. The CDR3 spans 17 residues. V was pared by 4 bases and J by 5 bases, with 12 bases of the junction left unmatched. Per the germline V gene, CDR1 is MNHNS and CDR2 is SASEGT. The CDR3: CASSGTPRTGRTGELFF. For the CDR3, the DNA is TGTGCCAGCAGTGGAACACCTCGGACAGGGCGGACCGGGGAGCTGTTTTTT.

CDR3 sequence reads: CASRTGQVGNTEAFF. CDR3 coding DNA: TGTGCCAGCAGGACCGGACAGGTTGGGAACACTGAAGCTTTCTTT. J is TRBJ1-1 and V is TRBV6-5; 7 bases are a match to TRBD1. Trimming cost V 6 bases and J 1 base; bases outside gene matches: 8. The CDR3 covers 15 residues. CDR1 and CDR2 from the germline V gene are MNHEY and SVGAGI.

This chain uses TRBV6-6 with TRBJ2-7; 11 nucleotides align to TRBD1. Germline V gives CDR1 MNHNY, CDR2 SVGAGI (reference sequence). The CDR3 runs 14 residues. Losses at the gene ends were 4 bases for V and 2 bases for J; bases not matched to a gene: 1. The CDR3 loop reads CASSLGQGAYEQYF. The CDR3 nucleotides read TGTGCCAGCAGTTTGGGACAGGGGGCCTACGAGCAGTACTTC.

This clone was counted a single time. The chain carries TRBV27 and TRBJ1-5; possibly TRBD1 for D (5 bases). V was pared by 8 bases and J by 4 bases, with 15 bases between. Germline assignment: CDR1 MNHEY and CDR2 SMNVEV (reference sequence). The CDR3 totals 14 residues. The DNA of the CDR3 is TGTGCCAGCTCCCCCCGGGACGGGAATCAGCCCCAGCATTTT. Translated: CASSPRDGNQPQHF.

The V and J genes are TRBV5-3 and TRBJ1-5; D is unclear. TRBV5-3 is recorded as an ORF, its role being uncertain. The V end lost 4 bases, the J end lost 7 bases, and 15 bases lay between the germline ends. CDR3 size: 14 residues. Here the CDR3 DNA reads TGTGCCAGAAGCCATGTGCCACTAGGACAGCCCCAGCATTTT. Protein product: CARSHVPLGQPQHF.

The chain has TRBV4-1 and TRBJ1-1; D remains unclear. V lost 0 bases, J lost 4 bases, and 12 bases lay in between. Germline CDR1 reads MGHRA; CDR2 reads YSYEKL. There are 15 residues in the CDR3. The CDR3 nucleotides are TGCGCCAGCAGCCAAGATCTCTCTACGTCCACTGAAGCTTTCTTT. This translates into CASSQDLSTSTEAFF.

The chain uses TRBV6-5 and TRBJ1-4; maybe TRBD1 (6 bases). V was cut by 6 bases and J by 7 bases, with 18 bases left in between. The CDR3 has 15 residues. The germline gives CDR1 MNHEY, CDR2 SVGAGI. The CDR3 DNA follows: TGTGCCAGCAGGAGTGCGGGGGCGACGGGTGAAAAACTGTTTTTT. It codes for CASRSAGATGEKLFF.